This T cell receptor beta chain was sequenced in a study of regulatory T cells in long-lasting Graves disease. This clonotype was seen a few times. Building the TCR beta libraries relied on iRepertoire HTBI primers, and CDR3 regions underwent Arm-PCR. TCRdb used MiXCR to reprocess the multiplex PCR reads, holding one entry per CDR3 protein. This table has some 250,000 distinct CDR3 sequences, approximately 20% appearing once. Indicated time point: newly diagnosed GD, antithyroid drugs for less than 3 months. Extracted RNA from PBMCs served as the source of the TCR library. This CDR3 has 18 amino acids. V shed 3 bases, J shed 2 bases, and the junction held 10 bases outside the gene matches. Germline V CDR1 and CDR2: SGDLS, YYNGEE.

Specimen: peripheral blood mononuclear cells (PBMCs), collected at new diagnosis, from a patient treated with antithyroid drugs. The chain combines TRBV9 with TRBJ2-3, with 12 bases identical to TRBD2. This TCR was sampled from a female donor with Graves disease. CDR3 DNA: TGTGCCAGCAGCGACGAGGCGGGACTAGCGGGCAACACAGATACGCAGTATTTT. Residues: CASSDEAGLAGNTDTQYF.